A selection of T cell receptor beta chains follows, all from one sample in a study of beta chain features in type 1 diabetes. Some clones are missing from TCRdb's copy, which holds only in-frame ones; the method was immunoSEQ multiplex PCR. The sample yields about 170,000 clones, around 8% seen once. Sequencing used central memory CD4+ T cells from blood. The receptor set was obtained from a woman aged 35 to 49 with type 1 diabetes. Both conserved end residues are trimmed from each CDR3. A D gene is named only where the DNA matches it firmly.

TRBD2,TRBV9,14,ASSVVAGGPRNEQF
TRBD1,TRBV18,13,ASSPLRTGDGGYT
-,TRBV6-6,11,ASTRVWIQPQH
-,TRBV2,12,ASSAGGMVYGYT
TRBD2,TRBV6-6,14,ASRRTGLAGQETQY
-,TRBV6-4,12,ASSDSAGSDTQY
TRBD2,TRBV7-6,14,ASSLFASGGQETQY
TRBD2,TRBV29-1,12,SVGSGKNTGELF
TRBD2,TRBV19,15,ASSDIGLAGIENEQF
-,TRBV4-3,13,ASSQVASSNSPLH
-,TRBV20-1,8,SVRGEPQH
-,TRBV4-2,13,ASSLNQPGTGELF
TRBD1,TRBV28,12,ASTLAGTGETQY
TRBD1,TRBV5-6,12,ASSLGQGSTEAF
-,TRBV4-3,12,ASRQDVSYNEQF
-,TRBV2,12,ASSEALPGDTQY
TRBD1,TRBV5-1,14,ASSLSGTANTGELF
TRBD1,TRBV2,11,ARTGTGVDEQY
-,TRBV30,10,AWSEDSAEAF
-,TRBV28,10,ASSIPRGGYT
-,TRBV28,11,ASETGSNYGYT
TRBD2,TRBV28,13,ASSPSSGRGNEQF
TRBD1,TRBV6-1,14,ASSQGTGGRNQPQH
-,TRBV5-1,9,ASSLQETQY
TRBD1,TRBV28,14,ASSSLSGTGVVGYT
-,TRBV2,10,ASSYTRETQY
-,TRBV28,9,ASGPTTEAF
-,TRBV7-2,11,ASSAGHQETQY
TRBD1,TRBV5-1,14,ASSRGDRGAPYGYT
-,TRBV5-4,14,ASSLVFSGSQETQY
-,TRBV5-1,12,ASSSQGFYNEQF